What follows describes a single TCR beta chain. Its antigen is still unknown. Production of TCR cDNA was by 5'RACE template switching, which also added a universal primer site and UMIs. TCRdb re-derived calls from the 5' RACE reads in MiXCR, one entry per CDR3 protein. The sample yields approximately 550,000 distinct CDR3 sequences, about a fifth seen once. The CDR3 loop spans 14 amino acids. The germline V gene has CDR1 DFQATT and CDR2 SNEGSKA (reference sequence). V lost 3 bases to trimming and J lost 2 bases, with 13 bases between them. The data were obtained in a study of T cells after yellow fever vaccination. Study-level points and caveats: On re-exposure, the response was weaker but peaked faster, at day 5 versus 15.

Source: PBMCs, taken 15 days after the yellow fever booster vaccination. This TCR came from a man under 40 who received the YFV17D yellow fever vaccine. The gene calls are TRBV20-1 and TRBJ2-5, with D perhaps TRBD1 (5 bases). CDR3 amino acids: CSARPARDQETQYF. CDR3 nucleotides: TGCAGTGCTAGGCCAGCCAGGGATCAAGAGACCCAGTACTTC.